This T cell receptor beta chain stems from a study of cytomegalovirus exposure and HLA in healthy donors. Study-wide background: HLA-typed donors were the source of approximately 88 million unique TCRs, which an early data release held.

In its sample, this clone was seen a few times. Its antigen is not known. The study, taken as a whole, reports: Later examination showed HLA-associated TCR beta chains had greater clonal expansion than equally common others.

The PCR contained 60 Vbeta and 13 Jbeta primers. Clones were read by immunoSEQ multiplex PCR, and TCRdb kept only the in-frame ones, dropping some. Here the sample spans tens of thousands of clones, around 77% being singletons. The CDR3 is 17 amino acids. Germline V gene data show CDR1 as LNHDA and CDR2 as SQIVND (reference sequence). J gave up 5 bases and V 6 bases, and 19 bases lay outside the gene matches. The chain links TRBV19 to TRBJ2-7; 7 bases are shared with TRBD2. Sequencing used PBMCs. The clonotype comes from a woman in her thirties in good health and CMV-seropositive. The CDR3 nucleotides are TGTGCCAGTAGCACTCCGGGACGCGGGGGATTCGGCAACGAGCAGTACTTC. As protein: CASSTPGRGGFGNEQYF.